This T cell receptor beta chain was profiled in a study of blood T cell repertoires in COVID-19. At the level of the study: There were acute and convalescent COVID-19 samples, and they came from the United States, Italy and Spain. T cells, B-cell-depleted T cells, or PBMCs provided the cDNA or gDNA that served as material.

As originally analysed: Reference gene primer amplification gave estimated nucleated cell counts. The table came from immunoSEQ multiplex PCR; TCRdb's copy has only in-frame clones and leaves some out. V and J calls and clone size are given by that table; D and trimming were obtained from the DNA. The sample lists some 150,000 clones, around 82% occurring once. From germline, CDR1 is SNHLY and CDR2 FYNNEI. The V gene lost 3 bases and the J gene lost 7 bases, with 12 bases spanning the gap. This CDR3 is built from 13 residues. In its sample, this clone was seen once. J is TRBJ1-2 and V is TRBV2; D is possibly TRBD1 (5 bases). This clonotype was obtained from a man aged 60 to 75 with acute or convalescent COVID-19. The source material was peripheral blood. The CDR3 protein is CASSEAGQGGYTF. CDR3 nucleotides: TGTGCCAGCAGTGAGGCCGGGCAGGGTGGCTACACCTTC.